The subject of this entry is one TCR beta chain. Only in-frame clones appear in the TCRdb table, and some are missing; sequencing was by immunoSEQ multiplex PCR. The table shows around 62,000 clones, with over 75% occurring only once. This sample is drawn from a study of OX40 agonist ivuxolimab in advanced cancers. The sample here was CD4+ or CD8+ T cells sorted from blood, taken in a trial of the OX40 agonist ivuxolimab. The receptor's source is an adult with an advanced solid tumor such as melanoma, head and neck, liver or kidney cancer.

The CDR3 nucleotides are TGTGCCAGCAGCATGACTAGCGGGAGTATTAGTAATGAGCAGTTCTTC. Amino acids: CASSMTSGSISNEQFF. The gene calls are TRBV7-2 and TRBJ2-1; 12 nucleotides agree with TRBD2. The CDR3 sequence is 16 residues long. Germline assignment: CDR1 SGHTA and CDR2 FQGNSA. V lost 5 bases, J lost 7 bases, and 9 bases stayed unmatched.